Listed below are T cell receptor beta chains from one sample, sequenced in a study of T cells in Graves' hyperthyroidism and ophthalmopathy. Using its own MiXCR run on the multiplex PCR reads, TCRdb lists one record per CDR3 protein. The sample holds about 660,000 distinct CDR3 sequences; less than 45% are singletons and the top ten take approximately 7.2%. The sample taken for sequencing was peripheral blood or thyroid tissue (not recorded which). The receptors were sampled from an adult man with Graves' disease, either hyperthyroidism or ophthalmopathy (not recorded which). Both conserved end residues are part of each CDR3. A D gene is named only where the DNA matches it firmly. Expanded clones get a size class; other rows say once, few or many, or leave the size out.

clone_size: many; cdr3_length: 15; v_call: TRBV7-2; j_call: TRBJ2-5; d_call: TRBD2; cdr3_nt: TGTGCCAGCAGCCGGACTAGCGGGGGGGCTGAGACCCAGTACTTC; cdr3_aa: CASSRTSGGAETQYF
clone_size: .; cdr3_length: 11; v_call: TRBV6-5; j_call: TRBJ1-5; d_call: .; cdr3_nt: TGTGCCAGCAGGGGGGATCAGCCCCAGCATTTT; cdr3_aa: CASRGDQPQHF
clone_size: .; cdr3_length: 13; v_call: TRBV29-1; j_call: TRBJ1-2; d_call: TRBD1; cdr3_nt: TGCAGCTTAGCTACAGGGGCTAACTATGGCTACACCTTC; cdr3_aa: CSLATGANYGYTF
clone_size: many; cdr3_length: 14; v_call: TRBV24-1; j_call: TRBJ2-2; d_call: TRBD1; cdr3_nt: TGTGCCACCAGAGGGACAGCGAACACCGGGGAGCTGTTTTTT; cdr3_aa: CATRGTANTGELFF
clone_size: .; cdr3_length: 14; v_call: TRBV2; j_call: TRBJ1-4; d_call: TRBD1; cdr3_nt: TGTGCCAGCAGTCACCGGGACAGAGGGGAAAAACTGTTTTTT; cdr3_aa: CASSHRDRGEKLFF
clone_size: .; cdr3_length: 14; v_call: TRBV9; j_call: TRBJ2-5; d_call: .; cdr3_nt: TGTGCCAGCAGCTCCGGCGGGGCCCAAGAGACCCAGTACTTC; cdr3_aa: CASSSGGAQETQYF
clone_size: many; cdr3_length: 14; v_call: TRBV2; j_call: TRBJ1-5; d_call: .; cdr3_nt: TGTGCCAGCAGGCCCGACAGTAGCGGTCAGCCCCAGCATTTT; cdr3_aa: CASRPDSSGQPQHF
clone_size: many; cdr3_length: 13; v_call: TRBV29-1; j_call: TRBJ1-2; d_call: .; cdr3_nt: TGCAGCGTTGTCTTACAGGGAAACTATGGCTACACCTTC; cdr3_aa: CSVVLQGNYGYTF
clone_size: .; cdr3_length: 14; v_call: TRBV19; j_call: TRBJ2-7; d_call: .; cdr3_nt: TGTGCCAGTAGGGGGGCAGTTAACTCCTACGAGCAGTACTTC; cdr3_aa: CASRGAVNSYEQYF
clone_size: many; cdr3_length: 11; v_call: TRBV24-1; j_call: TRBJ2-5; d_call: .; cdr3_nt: TGTGCCACCAGTTGGGGAGAGACCCAGTACTTC; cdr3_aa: CATSWGETQYF
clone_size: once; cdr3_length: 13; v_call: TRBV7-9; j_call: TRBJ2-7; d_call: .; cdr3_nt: TGTGCCAGCAGCTCCGAGTGGGGCTACGAGCAGTACTTC; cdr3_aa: CASSSEWGYEQYF
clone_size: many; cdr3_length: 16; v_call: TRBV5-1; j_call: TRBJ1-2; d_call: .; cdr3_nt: TGCGCCAGCAGCTTGATCGGGACGATGAGGGGTTATGGCTACACCTTC; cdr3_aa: CASSLIGTMRGYGYTF
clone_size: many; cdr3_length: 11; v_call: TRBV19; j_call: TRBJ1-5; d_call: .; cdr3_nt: TGTGCCAGTAGTATTCCCCCGAGGTGGCATTTT; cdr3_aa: CASSIPPRWHF
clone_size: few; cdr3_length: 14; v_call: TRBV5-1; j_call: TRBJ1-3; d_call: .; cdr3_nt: TGCGCCAGCAGCTTGGAGCCAACTGAAAACACCATATATTTT; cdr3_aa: CASSLEPTENTIYF
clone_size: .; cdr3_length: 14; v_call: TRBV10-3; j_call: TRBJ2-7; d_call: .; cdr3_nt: TGTGCCGACCGGGGTTCCGGGAGTACCTACGAGCAGTACTTC; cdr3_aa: CADRGSGSTYEQYF
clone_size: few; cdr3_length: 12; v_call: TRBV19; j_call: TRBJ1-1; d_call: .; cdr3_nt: TGTGCCAGTAGTAGGGCAAATTTTGAAGCTTTCTTT; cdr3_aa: CASSRANFEAFF
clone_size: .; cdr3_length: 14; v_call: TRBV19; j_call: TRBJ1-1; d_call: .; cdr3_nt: TGTGCCAGTAGTACAAGGGGGGGTTTCACTGAAGCTTTCTTT; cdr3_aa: CASSTRGGFTEAFF
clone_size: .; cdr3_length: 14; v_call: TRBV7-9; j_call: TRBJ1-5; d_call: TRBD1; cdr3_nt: TGTGCCAGCAGTCCGGGACAGGGGGTTCAGCCCCAGCATTTT; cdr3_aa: CASSPGQGVQPQHF
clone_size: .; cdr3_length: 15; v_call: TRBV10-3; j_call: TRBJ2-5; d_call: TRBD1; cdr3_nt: TGTGCCATCAGTTTCGAAATGGGACAGCAAGAGACCCAGTACTTC; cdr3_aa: CAISFEMGQQETQYF
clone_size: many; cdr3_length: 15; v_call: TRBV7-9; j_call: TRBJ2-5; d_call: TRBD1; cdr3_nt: TGTGCCAGCACCTTAGGACAGGTCATCCCCGGGACCCAGTACTTC; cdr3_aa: CASTLGQVIPGTQYF
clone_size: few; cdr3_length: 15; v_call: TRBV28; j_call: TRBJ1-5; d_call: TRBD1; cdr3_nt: TGTGCCAGCAGTTACTCAACAGGGGCGGCTCAGCCCCAGCATTTT; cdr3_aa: CASSYSTGAAQPQHF
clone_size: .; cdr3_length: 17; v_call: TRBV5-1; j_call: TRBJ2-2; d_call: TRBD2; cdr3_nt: TGCGCCAGCAGCTTGGATGGCGGGGGGTCCCACACCGGGGAGCTGTTTTTT; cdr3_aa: CASSLDGGGSHTGELFF
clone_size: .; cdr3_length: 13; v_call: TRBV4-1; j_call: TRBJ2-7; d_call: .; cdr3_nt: TGCGCCAGCAGCCCAAGAGAAGGGTTCGAGCAGTACTTC; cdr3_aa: CASSPREGFEQYF
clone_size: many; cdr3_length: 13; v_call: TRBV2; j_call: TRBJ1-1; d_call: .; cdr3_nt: TGTGCCAGCAGTGACTTCAACAGGCTGCAAGCTTTCTTT; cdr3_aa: CASSDFNRLQAFF
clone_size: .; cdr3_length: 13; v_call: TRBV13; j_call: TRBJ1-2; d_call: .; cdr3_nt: TGTGCCAGCAGCTTACCCCACAGGGTTGGCTACACCTTC; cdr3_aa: CASSLPHRVGYTF
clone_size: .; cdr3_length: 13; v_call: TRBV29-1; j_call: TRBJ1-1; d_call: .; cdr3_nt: TGCAGCGTTGAAGATGGGGGGGCGACTGAAGCTTTCTTT; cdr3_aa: CSVEDGGATEAFF
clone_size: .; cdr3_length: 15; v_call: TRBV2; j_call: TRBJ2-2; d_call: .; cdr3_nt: TGTGCCAGCAGTGCTCTAGTGACGAACACCGGGGAGCTGTTTTTT; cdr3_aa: CASSALVTNTGELFF
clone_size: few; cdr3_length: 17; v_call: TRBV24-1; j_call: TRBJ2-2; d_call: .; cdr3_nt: TGTGCCACCAGTGATTTCCGAACGGGGGCTAACACCGGGGAGCTGTTTTTT; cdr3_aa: CATSDFRTGANTGELFF
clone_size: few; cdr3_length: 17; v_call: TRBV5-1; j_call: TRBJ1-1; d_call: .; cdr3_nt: TGCGCCAGCAGCCGAGGAGATATCGGGACGCTCAACACTGAAGCTTTCTTT; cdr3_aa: CASSRGDIGTLNTEAFF